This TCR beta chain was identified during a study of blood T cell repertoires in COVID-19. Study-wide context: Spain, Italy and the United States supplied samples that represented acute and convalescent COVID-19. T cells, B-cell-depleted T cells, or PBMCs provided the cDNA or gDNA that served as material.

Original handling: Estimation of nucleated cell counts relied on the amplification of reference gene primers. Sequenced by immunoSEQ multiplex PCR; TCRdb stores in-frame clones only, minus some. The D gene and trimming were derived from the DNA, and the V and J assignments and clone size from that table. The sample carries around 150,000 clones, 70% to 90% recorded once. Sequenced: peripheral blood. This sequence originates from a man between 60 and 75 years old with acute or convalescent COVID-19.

The CDR3 loop reads CASSFSGTEVEKLFF. The CDR3 nucleotides read TGTGCCAGCAGCTTCTCCGGGACAGAGGTTGAAAAACTGTTTTTT. The chain uses TRBV11-2 and TRBJ1-4, with 7 positions matching TRBD1. This CDR3 spans 15 amino acids. V was pared by 3 bases and J by 7 bases, with 8 bases of the junction left unmatched. Germline-derived CDR1 and CDR2 are SGHAT and FQNNGV. The whole variable domain, remainder taken from reference TRBV11-2 and TRBJ1-4, is EAGVAQSPRYKIIEKRQSVAFWCNPISGHATLYWYQQILGQGPKLLIQFQNNGVVDDSQLPKDRFSAERLKGVDSTLKIQPAKLEDSAVYLCASSFSGTEVEKLFFGSGTQLSVL.